The source of this T cell receptor beta chain is a study of cytomegalovirus exposure and HLA in healthy donors. Overall study findings and caveats: The majority of TCR sequences were rare, yet some public TCRs appeared in many donors.

Regarding this clone: Its cognate antigen is unknown.

The junction had 2 bases not matched to a gene; V was cut back by 5 bases and J by 1 base. Germline V CDR1 and CDR2: LNHDA, SQIVND (reference sequence). This CDR3 comprises 14 residues. The PCR had 60 Vbeta and 13 Jbeta primers. In the study's own analysis: About 11 million of the about 80 million unique TCR beta chains counted in a later analysis were shared. Produced via immunoSEQ multiplex PCR; TCRdb's table is partial and in-frame only. V, J and clone size derive from that table, while D and trimming were established from the DNA sequence. Of more than 110,000 clones listed, approximately 80% are singletons.

The chain is built from TRBV19 and TRBJ2-7, with 10 bases aligning to TRBD1. The sample consisted of PBMCs. This clonotype was sampled from a male donor in good health and CMV-seronegative. The CDR3 loop reads CASSLDRGSYEQYF. CDR3 bases: TGTGCCAGTAGTCTGGACAGGGGGTCCTACGAGCAGTACTTC.